The sequence of this TCR beta chain was determined in a study of CD8+CD57+ T cells in acquired aplastic anemia. Looking at the study overall: The average for DNA from sorted CD4+ and CD8+ cells was around 3.5 ug.

For this clonotype: Its antigen is undetermined. This clone may be a read error of a much larger clone one base away.

The TCR beta profiling, which covered VDJ combination and CDR3 sequence, was carried out using genomic DNA as the template. TCRdb reprocessed the reads with MiXCR, giving one entry per CDR3 protein. Of some 92,000 distinct CDR3 sequences listed, 55% to 75% are singletons. It was patients with CD8+CD57+ cell expansion by flow cytometry who were chosen for sequencing. Diagnosis of severe acquired aplastic anemia applied to all patients. Study observations and caveats: Between patients and controls, around 27 CD8+ CDR3 sequences were found in common.

Germline V gene sequence: CDR1 SGHNT, CDR2 YYREEE (reference sequence). CDR3 size: 12 residues. This sequence was found in a human donor with aplastic anemia. The sequenced sample was sorted CD4+, CD8+, or CD8+CD57+ T cells (not recorded which) from PBMCs. The genes are TRBV5-4 and TRBJ1-2; no definite D call. CDR3 in amino acids: CASNLEYYGYTF. In DNA form, the CDR3 reads TGTGCCAGCAACTTGGAATACTATGGCTACACCTTC.